This is a list of T cell receptor beta chains from one sample in a study of blood T cell repertoires in COVID-19. Some clones are missing from TCRdb's copy, which holds only in-frame ones; the method was immunoSEQ multiplex PCR. The table shows some 120,000 clones, with more than 70% occurring only once. The source material was peripheral blood. These receptors came from a woman aged 55-69 years with acute or convalescent COVID-19. The CDR3 runs from the conserved cysteine through the conserved F or W. D genes are given only for firm matches. For some rows the clone size is stated as once, few or many, or as a class when expanded; others skip it.

>TRBD1|14|TRBV19|-|TRBJ2-5
TGTGCCAGTAGTATGGGGACAGCCTCACGGACCCAGTACTTC
CASSMGTASRTQYF
>TRBD1|16|TRBV6-6|-|TRBJ1-2
TGTGCCAGCAGTTCCGTCGCTGGACAGGGGTCCCATGGCTACACCTTC
CASSSVAGQGSHGYTF
>-|13|TRBV3-1/TRBV3-2|-|TRBJ1-1
TGTGCCAGCAGCCAAAGCGTCCTTCAGGGAGCTTTCTTT
CASSQSVLQGAFF
>TRBD2|17|TRBV19|-|TRBJ2-2
TGTGCCAGCAGTATACCCACTAGCGGGAGATCTGCCGGGGAGCTGTTTTTT
CASSIPTSGRSAGELFF
>-|16|TRBV5-1|-|TRBJ2-3
TGCGCCAGCAAGCTGCCACAGGGACGTGGCACAGATACGCAGTATTTT
CASKLPQGRGTDTQYF
>-|14|TRBV11-3|-|TRBJ1-1
TGTGCCAGCAGCACCACAGGGTCGAACACTGAAGCTTTCTTT
CASSTTGSNTEAFF
>-|14|TRBV9|-|TRBJ1-1
TGTGCCATCAACTGGGCAGGTGAGAACACTGAAGCTTTCTTT
CAINWAGENTEAFF
>-|14|TRBV14|-|TRBJ1-4
TGTGCCAGCAGCCAGTTGCGGTTAAATGCGGAACTGTTTTTT
CASSQLRLNAELFF
>TRBD2|14|TRBV28|-|TRBJ2-4
TGTGCCAGCAGCCCGGCCGGGGGGGAAAACATTCAGTACTTC
CASSPAGGENIQYF
>TRBD1|11|TRBV20-1|-|TRBJ2-7
TGCAGTGCGCGGACAGGAGTCCTCTGGTACTTC
CSARTGVLWYF
>TRBD2|15|TRBV2|-|TRBJ2-1
TGTGCCAGCAGTGTGACTAGCGGTACCTACAATGAGCAGTTCTTC
CASSVTSGTYNEQFF
>-|15|TRBV7-9|-|TRBJ2-5
TGTGCCAGCAGCCCCGGAGGGACGGCCCGAGGGGACCAGTACTTC
CASSPGGTARGDQYF
>-|12|TRBV25-1|once|TRBJ2-1
TGTGCCAGCAGTGATAGGGGGAGACCCCAGTTCTTC
CASSDRGRPQFF
>-|16|TRBV12-5|-|TRBJ2-2
TGTGCTAGTGCCCCCCCGACAGGAACGAACACCGGGGAGCTGTTTTTT
CASAPPTGTNTGELFF
>TRBD2|17|TRBV4-1|once|TRBJ2-2
TGCGCCAGCAGCCAACCGGGACTAGCGGCCCCCACCGGGGAGCTGTTTTTT
CASSQPGLAAPTGELFF
>TRBD2|14|TRBV18|-|TRBJ2-1
TGTGCCAGCTCCCCGCGGGAGATCTACAATGAGCAGTTCTTC
CASSPREIYNEQFF
>TRBD1|14|TRBV7-3|-|TRBJ1-1
TGTGCCAGCAGCTTAAGTGACAGGGGGACTGAAGCTTTCTTT
CASSLSDRGTEAFF
>-|13|TRBV5-4|-|TRBJ1-2
TGTGCCAGCAGCGGACACTCAGTTCACGGCTACACCTTC
CASSGHSVHGYTF
>-|15|TRBV29-1|-|TRBJ2-1
TGCAGCGCCGCCCTCCAGGGAAGCTCCTACAATGAGCAGTTCTTC
CSAALQGSSYNEQFF
>-|18|TRBV6-6|-|TRBJ1-5
TGTGCCAGCAGTCCCGCGGTTCAGGGGACCTATAGCAATCAGCCCCAGCATTTT
CASSPAVQGTYSNQPQHF
>-|15|TRBV27|-|TRBJ1-5
TGTGCCAGCAGTTTAGAAGGGGTGGGAAATCAGCCCCAGCATTTT
CASSLEGVGNQPQHF
>-|14|TRBV18|-|TRBJ1-2
TGTGCCAGCTCACCACGAAATTCGGGGGACGGCTACACCTTC
CASSPRNSGDGYTF
>TRBD1|13|TRBV29-1|-|TRBJ1-6
TGCAGCGTTGGGGACAGCATAAATTCACCCCTCCACTTT
CSVGDSINSPLHF
>TRBD2|15|TRBV19|few|TRBJ2-1
TGTGCCAGTAGTATAGCGGGAGGGCCGGGGAATGAGCAGTTCTTC
CASSIAGGPGNEQFF
>-|13|TRBV28|-|TRBJ1-1
TGTGCCATGGGCGGCAGGGCGAACACTGAAGCTTTCTTT
CAMGGRANTEAFF
>-|18|TRBV21-1|-|TRBJ1-6
TGTGCCAGCAGCAATTGTTACAGGGAAACCTCGCGGCATTCACCCCTCCACTTT
CASSNCYRETSRHSPLHF
>-|13|TRBV24-1|-|TRBJ2-1
TGTGCCACTCATAGCTGGCCGAAAGATGAGCAGTTCTTC
CATHSWPKDEQFF
>-|15|TRBV7-3|-|TRBJ2-6
TGTGCCAGCAGCCGGGAACCTTCTGGGGCCAACGTCCTGACTTTC
CASSREPSGANVLTF
>TRBD1|16|TRBV7-8|-|TRBJ1-6
TGTGCCAGCAGCTTAGACAGGGGGGCCGGGGATTCACCCCTCCACTTT
CASSLDRGAGDSPLHF
>TRBD1|11|TRBV19|once|TRBJ1-2
TGTGCCAGCAGACAGGGCTATGGCTACACCTTC
CASRQGYGYTF
>-|13|TRBV5-5|-|TRBJ1-1
TGTGCCAGCAGCTTGCTCAGGGACACTGAAGCTTTCTTT
CASSLLRDTEAFF
>TRBD1|15|TRBV6-4|few|TRBJ2-3
TGTGCCAGCAGTGAAGGGACAGGGGACACAGATACGCAGTATTTT
CASSEGTGDTDTQYF
>TRBD2|17|TRBV6-6|-|TRBJ2-3
TGTGCCAGCAGGCGACTAGCGGGAGGCCACAGCACAGATACGCAGTATTTT
CASRRLAGGHSTDTQYF
>-|13|TRBV12-3/TRBV12-4|-|TRBJ2-7
TGTGCCAGCAGTCGGGACATCTCCTACGAGCAGTACTTC
CASSRDISYEQYF
>-|16|TRBV28|-|TRBJ1-3
TGTGCCAGCAGTTTAACCCCGGGGAGGTCTGGAAACACCATATATTTT
CASSLTPGRSGNTIYF
>-|15|TRBV2|-|TRBJ2-5
TGTGCCAGCAGTGAAGCGCTTCGGGGAACAGAGACCCAGTACTTC
CASSEALRGTETQYF
>TRBD1|14|TRBV20-1|-|TRBJ2-5
TGCAGTGCTAGTTGGGACAGGGGGTTAGAGACCCAGTACTTC
CSASWDRGLETQYF
>TRBD1|17|TRBV24-1|-|TRBJ2-1
TGTGCCACCAGTGAGACCGGGACAGCAGATAGGTTGAATGAGCAGTTCTTC
CATSETGTADRLNEQFF
>-|12|TRBV28|-|TRBJ1-5
TGTGCCAGCAGTTTTAGCTTTCAGCCCCAGCATTTT
CASSFSFQPQHF
>-|12|TRBV2|-|TRBJ1-4
TGTGCCAGCAGGGGAGGGAATGAAAAACTGTTTTTT
CASRGGNEKLFF
>-|13|TRBV7-9|-|TRBJ1-2
TGTGCCAGCAGCTTAGGGAGGGATAGCAGCTACACCTTC
CASSLGRDSSYTF
>TRBD1|14|TRBV29-1|-|TRBJ1-1
TGCAGCGTTGAATGGGGACAGATGAACACTGAAGCTTTCTTT
CSVEWGQMNTEAFF
>-|14|TRBV13|-|TRBJ1-1
TGTGCCAGCAGCTTAGGCCGTTCGAACACTGAAGCTTTCTTT
CASSLGRSNTEAFF
>TRBD2|15|TRBV9|-|TRBJ2-1
TGTGCCAGCACCAAGACTAGCGGGACGGGCAATGAGCAGTTCTTC
CASTKTSGTGNEQFF
>-|16|TRBV3-1/TRBV3-2|-|TRBJ1-6
TGTGCCAGCAGCTTGTTTGGGAGCTCCTATAATTCACCCCTCCACTTT
CASSLFGSSYNSPLHF
>TRBD1|17|TRBV7-9|-|TRBJ1-2
TGTGCCAGCAGCTTTGGACAGGGGGCAGGTAGTAGTGGTGGCTACACCTTC
CASSFGQGAGSSGGYTF
>TRBD1|13|TRBV6-5|once|TRBJ1-2
TGTGCCAGCAGGCACCGACAGGGAAGTGGCTACACCTTC
CASRHRQGSGYTF
>-|13|TRBV5-1|-|TRBJ1-2
TGCGCCAGCAGCTTGGGAACCGGCTATGGCTACACCTTC
CASSLGTGYGYTF
>-|13|TRBV6-5|-|TRBJ1-1
TGTGCCGGCAGGGCGGGGGTGAACACTGAAGCTTTCTTT
CAGRAGVNTEAFF
>-|14|TRBV3-1/TRBV3-2|-|TRBJ2-7
TGTGCCAGCAGCCTGGGGAGGTCCGCCTACGAGCAGTACTTC
CASSLGRSAYEQYF